These T cell receptor beta chains were read from a single sample in a study of cytomegalovirus exposure and HLA in healthy donors. TCRdb keeps only in-frame clones here, not all; method: immunoSEQ multiplex PCR. The data contain approximately 140,000 clones, 75% to 85% of them singletons. Sequenced sample: PBMCs. These receptors all come from a female donor in good health and CMV-seronegative. Both conserved end residues are part of each CDR3. D genes are given only for firm matches. Clone sizes are given selectively: once, few, many, or a class where the clone is expanded.

TGTGCCAGCAGCCCAGGGACAGTAGGGTTCGAGCAGTACTTC,CASSPGTVGFEQYF,TRBV5-6,TRBJ2-7,TRBD1,-
TGTGCCAGCAGCTTAGCGGGGATCAACAATGAGCAGTTCTTC,CASSLAGINNEQFF,TRBV7-3,TRBJ2-1,-,-
TGTGCCAGCAGCTTAAGTGCGTCGGGGGGCACAGATACGCAGTATTTT,CASSLSASGGTDTQYF,TRBV7-2,TRBJ2-3,-,once
TGTGCCTGGAGTGTTGTTTCTAATCAGCCCCAGCATTTT,CAWSVVSNQPQHF,TRBV30,TRBJ1-5,-,-
TGTGCCAGCAGCTCTGCCGCCGGGACTCCCTACGAGCAGTACTTC,CASSSAAGTPYEQYF,TRBV7-2,TRBJ2-7,-,-
TGTGCCAGTAGGGGGGCAGGGGGCGCGGACTATGGCTACACCTTC,CASRGAGGADYGYTF,TRBV19,TRBJ1-2,TRBD1,-
TGTGCCAGCAGCTTAGAGGGGACTACCTATGGCTACACCTTC,CASSLEGTTYGYTF,TRBV7-9,TRBJ1-2,-,-
TGTGCCAGCAGGGATTACAGGGCCGGGGAGCTGTTTTTT,CASRDYRAGELFF,TRBV2,TRBJ2-2,-,-
TGTGCCAGCAGCGCAGACACGGGACAGGTAGACACTGAAGCTTTCTTT,CASSADTGQVDTEAFF,TRBV5-6,TRBJ1-1,TRBD1,-
TGCGCCAGCAGCTCTGGACTAGCGGGGGTATACGAGCAGTACTTC,CASSSGLAGVYEQYF,TRBV5-1,TRBJ2-7,TRBD2,-
TGTGCCTGTAGCATTTTCAGTGAAGCTTTCTTT,CACSIFSEAFF,TRBV30,TRBJ1-1,-,-
TGTGCCAGCAGTGAGGTGCGACACACGACCGGGGAGCTGTTTTTT,CASSEVRHTTGELFF,TRBV6-1,TRBJ2-2,-,-
TGCGCCAGCCTCTCCGGGAGCGGGGATAATGAGCAGTTCTTC,CASLSGSGDNEQFF,TRBV5-1,TRBJ2-1,TRBD2,few
TGTGCCAGCAGCTCCTCACCCCCACGACGTGACGGAGATGGCTACACCTTC,CASSSSPPRRDGDGYTF,TRBV5-4,TRBJ1-2,-,-
TGTGCCAGCAGCTTAGGGAGGGCAGGCACTAATGAAAAACTGTTTTTT,CASSLGRAGTNEKLFF,TRBV7-9,TRBJ1-4,-,-
TGTGCCAGCAGCGCACAGACAGGGGTTGAAGAGACCCAGTACTTC,CASSAQTGVEETQYF,TRBV9,TRBJ2-5,TRBD1,-
TGTGCCAGCAGCCCTACTAGCGGGAGTAACGGGGAGCTGTTTTTT,CASSPTSGSNGELFF,TRBV11-2,TRBJ2-2,TRBD2,-
TGTGCCAGTAGCCGGGGGGGGCGCGGCAATCAGCCCCAGCATTTT,CASSRGGRGNQPQHF,TRBV19,TRBJ1-5,-,-
TGTGCCAGCACTTTAGACGGGAACTATGGCTACACCTTC,CASTLDGNYGYTF,TRBV28,TRBJ1-2,-,-
TGTGCCAGCAGCTCATTACGTAGGGGGGGGTGCAAACTGTTTTTT,CASSSLRRGGCKLFF,TRBV11-2,TRBJ1-4,-,-
TGTGCCAGCAGCTTTACTAGCGGAACTAGCACAGATACGCAGTATTTT,CASSFTSGTSTDTQYF,TRBV13,TRBJ2-3,TRBD2,-
TGCAGCGTTGTATCTTGGTGGGACAGGGGGCGATCTGGGAGCGGGGAGCAGTTCTTC,CSVVSWWDRGRSGSGEQFF,TRBV29-1,TRBJ2-1,TRBD1,-
TGTGCCAGCAGGTCATTAGTGGGGGGAGACGACAATGAGCAGTTCTTC,CASRSLVGGDDNEQFF,TRBV11-2,TRBJ2-1,-,-
TGCGCCAGCAGCCAAGCCGGAGAGATGAACACTGAAGCTTTCTTT,CASSQAGEMNTEAFF,TRBV4-1,TRBJ1-1,-,-
TGTGCCAGCAGCCGGGACAGGCGAGATACGCAGTATTTT,CASSRDRRDTQYF,TRBV7-2,TRBJ2-3,TRBD1,-
TGTGCCAGCGCGGGTATCGGGGCGGGGCCGGGGGAGACCCAGTACTTC,CASAGIGAGPGETQYF,TRBV5-4,TRBJ2-5,-,once
TGTGCCAGCAGCACCGGGACAGGGCAAGAAAAACTGTTTTTT,CASSTGTGQEKLFF,TRBV7-6,TRBJ1-4,TRBD1,-
TGTGCCAGCCGGTTGCGGGGCCAATCCTACGAGCAGTACTTC,CASRLRGQSYEQYF,TRBV27,TRBJ2-7,-,-
TGTGCCAGTAGTATAAGGGGGCTTGAGAAGACCCAGTACTTC,CASSIRGLEKTQYF,TRBV19,TRBJ2-5,TRBD1,-
TGCGCCAGCAGCTTTTCCGCGGGCTCGACCTACGAGCAGTACTTC,CASSFSAGSTYEQYF,TRBV5-1,TRBJ2-7,-,-
TGTGCCAGCAGCCCCGCGACTAGCGGTAACTCCTACGAGCAGTACTTC,CASSPATSGNSYEQYF,TRBV5-4,TRBJ2-7,TRBD2,-
TGCGCCAGCGGGGTGAGGGCGGGTGAAAAACTGTTTTTT,CASGVRAGEKLFF,TRBV5-1,TRBJ1-4,-,-
TGCGCCAGCAGCCCGAAGACAGTTAACTCGAACACCGGGGAGCTGTTTTTT,CASSPKTVNSNTGELFF,TRBV5-1,TRBJ2-2,-,-
TGTGCCAGCAGCTTTGGGACAGGGGAAACTGAAGCTTTCTTT,CASSFGTGETEAFF,TRBV11-3,TRBJ1-1,TRBD1,once
TGCGCCAGCAGCCAAGAGAGCCAAGCTTCCTACGAGCAGTACTTC,CASSQESQASYEQYF,TRBV4-1,TRBJ2-7,-,-
TGTGCCATCTCCCCGGACAGTAATTCACCCCTCCACTTT,CAISPDSNSPLHF,TRBV10-3,TRBJ1-6,-,once
TGTGCCGGGTCTGGGGGGTCCGGGGCCAACATCCTGACTTTC,CAGSGGSGANILTF,TRBV30,TRBJ2-6,-,-
TGTGCCAGCTTGCTAGCGGGAGGGCCGGGAGGGCAGTACTTC,CASLLAGGPGGQYF,TRBV2,TRBJ2-7,TRBD2,-
TGCAGCGTCAAGACTAGCGGGGGAAAAAACATTCAGTACTTC,CSVKTSGGKNIQYF,TRBV29-1,TRBJ2-4,TRBD2,-
TGTGCCAGCAGCCCTAGCCGGACTAGCGGGAGAGGGGGTTACGAGCAGTACTTC,CASSPSRTSGRGGYEQYF,TRBV11-3,TRBJ2-7,TRBD2,-
TGTGCCAGCAGTTCCCTGGACAGGGAAGAGACCCAGTACTTC,CASSSLDREETQYF,TRBV28,TRBJ2-5,TRBD1,-
TGTGCCAGCCAAGAGCAAGAGACCCAGTACTTC,CASQEQETQYF,TRBV27,TRBJ2-5,-,-